This record covers a single T cell receptor (beta chain). What this receptor recognizes is not known. Base-call qualities are not available, and no considerably larger clone is one nucleotide away. The immunoSEQ Assay, a bias-controlled multiplex PCR, was used to amplify TCRbeta CDR3 regions from genomic DNA. From the authors' description of their analysis: The number of nucleated cells in each sample was estimated from the amplification of reference gene primers within the assay. To quantify the absolute abundance of each unique TCRbeta CDR3 rearrangement, sequence reads were collapsed and filtered. For each sample, productive Simpson clonality was calculated as the square root of Simpson's diversity index across productive rearrangements. This immuneACCESS table, as held by TCRdb, lists in-frame sequences with V and J called but not all clones. Of the missing ones, under half trace to an unresolved V gene in checked studies; the others have no known cause. V and J calls and clone size follow that table, whereas D and trimming were derived from the DNA. The sample table lists just over 650,000 clones, 75% to 90% of them with a count of one. The ten largest clones add up to more than 0.25% of the sample.

This entry comes from a study of blood T cell repertoires in COVID-19 (TCRdb year 2020). In the study overall: The collaborator samples originated in the United States, Italy and Spain and spanned the acute and convalescent phases of COVID-19. The sample metadata nearly always contained a de-identified subject ID, COVID-19 status, age in years and sex. The dataset comprised deeply sampled blood TCRbeta repertoires from subjects exposed to, actively infected with, or recovered from COVID-19. The material from the prospective study consisted of cDNA or gDNA derived from T cells, B-cell-depleted T cells, or PBMCs. Where HLA class I and class II types were available, the types were taken from metadata supplied by the sample provider, not from assay-based typing. The repertoires were released in a freely available public database meant as a resource for research on the immune response to SARS-CoV-2. The samples were drawn from two sources: the first 160 participants of the ongoing ImmuneRACE study, and 1,200 or so subjects contributed by 6 global collaborators. The investigation overall reported the following: The amount of clinical and demographic metadata varied by source and participant and was provided uncurated.

The collaborating institutions used their own protocols to collect whole blood in K2EDTA tubes. For TCRbeta analysis, collaborator samples were shipped as frozen whole blood, as isolated PBMCs, or as DNA extracted from either sample type. The sequenced material came from peripheral blood. The receptor comes from a woman between 18 and 30 years old with acute or convalescent COVID-19.

The DNA sequence is as follows: TGCGCCAGCAGCCAAGAACGACTGGGACTAGCGGGGGGCTACGAGCAGTACTTC. It specifies CASSQERLGLAGGYEQYF. The rearrangement combines TRBV4-3 with TRBJ2-7; 15 nucleotides in the junction match TRBD2. The germline V end is reduced by 0 bases and the J end by 3 bases; junction bases left unmatched: 6. There are 18 amino acids in the CDR3, from cysteine to phenylalanine inclusive. The CDR3 DNA has 54 bases and is translated from base 1. CDR1 and CDR2 are drawn from the germline V gene: LGHNA, YSLEER.